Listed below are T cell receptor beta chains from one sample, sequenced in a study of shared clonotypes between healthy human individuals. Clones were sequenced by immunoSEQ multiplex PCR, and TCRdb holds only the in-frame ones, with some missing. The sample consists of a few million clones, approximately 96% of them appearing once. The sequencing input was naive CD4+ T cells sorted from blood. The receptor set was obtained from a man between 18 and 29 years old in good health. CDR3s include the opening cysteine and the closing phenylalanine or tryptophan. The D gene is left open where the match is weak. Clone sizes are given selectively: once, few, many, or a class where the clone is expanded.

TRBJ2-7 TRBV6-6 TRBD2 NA CASKLAVAYEQYF TGTGCCAGCAAGCTAGCGGTTGCCTACGAGCAGTACTTC
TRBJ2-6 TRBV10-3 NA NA CAISESLTLSGANVLTF TGTGCCATCAGTGAGTCTTTGACACTCTCTGGGGCCAACGTCCTGACTTTC
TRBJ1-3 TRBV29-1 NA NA CSVVWMGNTIYF TGCAGCGTTGTGTGGATGGGAAACACCATATATTTT
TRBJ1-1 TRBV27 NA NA CASSFSGVKNTEAFF TGTGCCAGCAGTTTTTCAGGGGTCAAGAACACTGAAGCTTTCTTT
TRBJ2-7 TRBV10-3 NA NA CAISEVSYEQYF TGTGCCATCAGTGAAGTCTCCTACGAGCAGTACTTC
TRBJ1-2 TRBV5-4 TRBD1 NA CASSWDRDYGYTF TGTGCCAGCAGCTGGGACAGAGACTATGGCTACACCTTC
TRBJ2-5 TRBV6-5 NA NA CASSYWGAQETQYF TGTGCCAGCAGTTATTGGGGGGCCCAAGAGACCCAGTACTTC
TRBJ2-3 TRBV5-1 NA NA CASSLNLHTDTQYF TGCGCCAGCAGCTTAAACTTACACACAGATACGCAGTATTTT
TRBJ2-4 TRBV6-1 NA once CASSERRIDRPYF TGTGCCAGCAGTGAAAGGCGGATCGATCGCCCCTACTTC
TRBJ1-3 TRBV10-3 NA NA CAITPGESSGNTIYF TGTGCCATCACGCCCGGGGAGAGCTCTGGAAACACCATATATTTT
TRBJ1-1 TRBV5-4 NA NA CASSLERGMNTEAFF TGTGCCAGCAGCTTGGAACGGGGCATGAACACTGAAGCTTTCTTT
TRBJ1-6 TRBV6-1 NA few CASSGQVKASPLHF TGTGCCAGCAGTGGACAGGTTAAGGCTTCACCCCTCCACTTT
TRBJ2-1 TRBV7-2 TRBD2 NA CASSVGLASFDEQFF TGTGCCAGCAGCGTCGGACTAGCATCGTTCGATGAGCAGTTCTTC
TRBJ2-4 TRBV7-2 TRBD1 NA CASSDRGWDSIAKNIQYF TGTGCCAGCAGCGATAGGGGATGGGACAGTATAGCCAAAAACATTCAGTACTTC
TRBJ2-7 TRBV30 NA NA CAWRPGGGPTYEQYF TGTGCCTGGAGACCAGGGGGGGGACCAACCTACGAGCAGTACTTC
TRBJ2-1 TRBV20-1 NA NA CSAPNVHEQFF TGCAGTGCTCCGAACGTCCATGAGCAGTTCTTC
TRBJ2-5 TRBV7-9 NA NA CASSFIQSMETQYF TGTGCCAGCAGCTTTATTCAGTCTATGGAGACCCAGTACTTC
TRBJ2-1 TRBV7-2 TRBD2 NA CASSTRGAGGPVDEQFF TGTGCCAGCAGCACCCGAGGAGCGGGAGGGCCCGTCGATGAGCAGTTCTTC
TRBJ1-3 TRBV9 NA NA CASSVEGSGNTIYF TGTGCCAGCAGCGTCGAGGGTTCTGGAAACACCATATATTTT
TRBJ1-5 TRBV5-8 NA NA CASSLGQYSNQPQHF TGTGCCAGCAGCTTGGGGCAGTATAGCAATCAGCCCCAGCATTTT
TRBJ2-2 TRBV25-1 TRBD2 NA CASRGPREGSSNTGELFF TGTGCCAGTCGAGGGCCTCGGGAGGGTAGCTCGAACACCGGGGAGCTGTTTTTT
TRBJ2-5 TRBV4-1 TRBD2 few CASSPPLAGGWETQYF TGCGCCAGCAGCCCCCCTCTAGCGGGGGGTTGGGAGACCCAGTACTTC
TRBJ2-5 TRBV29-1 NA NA CSPWRIQETQYF TGCAGCCCCTGGAGGATCCAAGAGACCCAGTACTTC
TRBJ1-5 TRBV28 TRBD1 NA CASSPGTGFNQPQHF TGTGCCAGCAGTCCAGGGACAGGGTTTAACCAGCCCCAGCATTTT
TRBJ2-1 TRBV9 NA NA CASSVVTASDEQFF TGTGCCAGCAGCGTAGTGACAGCTAGTGATGAGCAGTTCTTC
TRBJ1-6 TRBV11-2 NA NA CASSLVLMGNSYNSPLHF TGTGCCAGCAGCTTAGTTTTGATGGGGAACTCCTATAATTCACCCCTCCACTTT
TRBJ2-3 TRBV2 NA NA CASSEGGTLTDTQYF TGTGCCAGCAGTGAAGGGGGAACCCTCACAGATACGCAGTATTTT
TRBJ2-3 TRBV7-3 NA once CASSRGEAIPQYF TGTGCCAGCAGCCGCGGGGAAGCTATACCCCAGTATTTT
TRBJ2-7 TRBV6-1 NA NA CASSPERAYAQYF TGTGCCAGCAGTCCCGAGAGGGCGTACGCGCAGTACTTC
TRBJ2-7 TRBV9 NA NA CASSVDFQGPYEQYF TGTGCCAGCAGCGTAGATTTCCAGGGACCCTACGAGCAGTACTTC
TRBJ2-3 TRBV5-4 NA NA CASSLSTGMGTDTQYF TGTGCCAGCAGCTTGAGTACGGGGATGGGCACAGATACGCAGTATTTT
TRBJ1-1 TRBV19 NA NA CASSRDTRNTEAFF TGTGCCAGTAGTAGGGACACTAGGAACACTGAAGCTTTCTTT
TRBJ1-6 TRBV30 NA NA CAWRGEWGTLNSPLHF TGTGCCTGGAGGGGGGAGTGGGGCACTCTAAATTCACCCCTCCACTTT